This TCR beta chain was identified during a study of blood T cell repertoires in COVID-19. On the study more broadly: Donors in the United States, Italy and Spain gave samples during acute or convalescent COVID-19. Nucleic acid was either cDNA or gDNA, and it came from T cells, B-cell-depleted T cells, or PBMCs.

Losses at the gene ends were 5 bases for V and 4 bases for J; bases not matched to a gene: 5. The CDR3 spans 14 residues. The germline V gene encodes CDR1 SGHTA and CDR2 FQGTGA. Original analysis: Amplifying reference gene primers gave estimates of nucleated cell counts. Generated by immunoSEQ multiplex PCR, the TCRdb table keeps only in-frame clones and is missing some. V and J calls and clone size are given by that table; D and trimming were obtained from the DNA. The sample contains some 230,000 clones, roughly 80% of which appear only once. The TCR originated in an older woman who had recovered from COVID-19. Material: peripheral blood. This chain uses TRBV7-3 with TRBJ2-3, with 8 bases aligning to TRBD2. CDR3 amino acids: CASSPGTSSDTQYF. The CDR3 DNA reads TGTGCCAGCAGCCCCGGGACTAGTTCAGATACGCAGTATTTT. The full variable domain, its missing parts supplied by reference TRBV7-3 and TRBJ2-3, is GAGVSQTPSNKVTEKGKYVELRCDPISGHTALYWYRQSLGQGPEFLIYFQGTGAADDSGLPNDRFFAVRPEGSVSTLKIQRTERGDSAVYLCASSPGTSSDTQYFGPGTRLTVL.